The rows below give T cell receptor beta chains drawn from one sample of a study of blood T cell repertoires in COVID-19. The protocol was immunoSEQ multiplex PCR, while the TCRdb copy is restricted to in-frame clones and leaves out a portion. The data hold around 150,000 clones, with almost 80% observed a single time. Sequenced: peripheral blood. The source is a man in his fifties or sixties who had recovered from COVID-19. CDR3s include the opening cysteine and the closing phenylalanine or tryptophan. Each record gives: clone size, D gene, J gene, V gene, CDR3 protein, CDR3 DNA. D genes are given only for firm matches. Rows give clone size only sometimes, using once, few, many, or a class for an expanded clone.

abundance: -
d_gene: TRBD2
j_gene: TRBJ2-7
v_gene: TRBV2
CDR3aa: CASSPGLAGAYEQYF
CDR3nt: TGTGCCAGCAGTCCGGGACTAGCGGGGGCCTACGAGCAGTACTTC

abundance: -
d_gene: -
j_gene: TRBJ2-5
v_gene: TRBV19
CDR3aa: CASSLTPLRTQYF
CDR3nt: TGTGCCAGTAGTCTTACCCCCCTGAGAACCCAGTACTTC

abundance: -
d_gene: -
j_gene: TRBJ1-2
v_gene: TRBV30
CDR3aa: CAWSGKGIVSGYTF
CDR3nt: TGTGCCTGGAGTGGTAAGGGGATAGTAAGTGGCTACACCTTC

abundance: -
d_gene: -
j_gene: TRBJ1-3
v_gene: TRBV6-5
CDR3aa: CASSYDRGNTIYF
CDR3nt: TGTGCCAGCAGTTATGACAGGGGAAACACCATATATTTT

abundance: -
d_gene: -
j_gene: TRBJ2-7
v_gene: TRBV6-5
CDR3aa: CASSYSARPLGEQYF
CDR3nt: TGTGCCAGCAGTTACTCGGCCAGGCCTTTGGGCGAGCAGTACTTC

abundance: -
d_gene: TRBD1
j_gene: TRBJ1-3
v_gene: TRBV2
CDR3aa: CASWGQGAGNTIYF
CDR3nt: TGTGCCAGCTGGGGGCAGGGGGCTGGAAACACCATATATTTT

abundance: -
d_gene: TRBD2
j_gene: TRBJ2-3
v_gene: TRBV30
CDR3aa: CAWRGGGRGSTQYF
CDR3nt: TGTGCCTGGCGGGGGGGCGGGAGAGGTTCTACGCAGTATTTT

abundance: -
d_gene: -
j_gene: TRBJ1-6
v_gene: TRBV5-4
CDR3aa: CASSEGDSPLHF
CDR3nt: TGTGCCAGCAGCGAGGGTGATTCACCCCTCCACTTT

abundance: -
d_gene: -
j_gene: TRBJ1-2
v_gene: TRBV9
CDR3aa: CASSVEAGATYGYTF
CDR3nt: TGTGCCAGCAGCGTAGAGGCAGGCGCTACCTATGGCTACACCTTC

abundance: -
d_gene: TRBD2
j_gene: TRBJ2-2
v_gene: TRBV6-1
CDR3aa: CASSEWDSGSTGELFF
CDR3nt: TGTGCCAGCAGTGAATGGGATAGCGGGAGTACCGGGGAGCTGTTTTTT

abundance: once
d_gene: -
j_gene: TRBJ1-5
v_gene: TRBV7-2
CDR3aa: CASSLYVTGNQPQHF
CDR3nt: TGTGCCAGCAGCTTATATGTAACAGGCAATCAGCCCCAGCATTTT

abundance: -
d_gene: -
j_gene: TRBJ2-3
v_gene: TRBV6-5
CDR3aa: CASRTFTDTQYF
CDR3nt: TGTGCCAGCAGGACATTCACAGATACGCAGTATTTT

abundance: -
d_gene: TRBD2
j_gene: TRBJ2-7
v_gene: TRBV9
CDR3aa: CASSVALAGVFEQYF
CDR3nt: TGTGCCAGCAGCGTAGCTCTAGCGGGAGTGTTTGAGCAGTACTTC

abundance: few
d_gene: TRBD2
j_gene: TRBJ2-1
v_gene: TRBV7-3
CDR3aa: CASSPTSGRAGGHNNEQFF
CDR3nt: TGTGCCAGCAGTCCCACTAGCGGGAGGGCCGGGGGTCACAACAATGAGCAGTTCTTC

abundance: -
d_gene: -
j_gene: TRBJ1-4
v_gene: TRBV28
CDR3aa: CASSFARGIRELFF
CDR3nt: TGTGCCAGCAGTTTCGCCAGGGGCATAAGGGAACTGTTTTTT

abundance: -
d_gene: TRBD2
j_gene: TRBJ2-1
v_gene: TRBV11-3
CDR3aa: CASSLTSGGSNEQFF
CDR3nt: TGTGCCAGCAGCCTGACTAGCGGGGGAAGTAATGAGCAGTTCTTC

abundance: few
d_gene: TRBD2
j_gene: TRBJ2-7
v_gene: TRBV28
CDR3aa: CASLLRGRATLEQYF
CDR3nt: TGTGCCAGCCTCCTCCGGGGGAGGGCTACCCTAGAGCAGTACTTC

abundance: -
d_gene: TRBD2
j_gene: TRBJ2-2
v_gene: TRBV6-5
CDR3aa: CASRSGSTGELFF
CDR3nt: TGTGCCAGCAGAAGCGGGAGCACCGGGGAGCTGTTTTTT

abundance: -
d_gene: TRBD1
j_gene: TRBJ2-3
v_gene: TRBV4-3
CDR3aa: CASSPRDRSTDTQYF
CDR3nt: TGCGCCAGCAGCCCGCGGGACAGGAGCACAGATACGCAGTATTTT

abundance: -
d_gene: -
j_gene: TRBJ1-1
v_gene: TRBV19
CDR3aa: CESRSRGKTEAFF
CDR3nt: TGTGAGAGTCGGTCGCGGGGTAAGACTGAAGCTTTCTTT

abundance: -
d_gene: -
j_gene: TRBJ1-3
v_gene: TRBV20-1
CDR3aa: CSASRTNGNTIYF
CDR3nt: TGCAGTGCTAGTCGGACTAATGGAAACACCATATATTTT

abundance: -
d_gene: TRBD1
j_gene: TRBJ1-2
v_gene: TRBV3-1/TRBV3-2
CDR3aa: CASSLGQGAVSVGYTF
CDR3nt: TGTGCCAGCAGCCTGGGACAGGGGGCGGTATCAGTTGGCTACACCTTC

abundance: -
d_gene: -
j_gene: TRBJ2-7
v_gene: TRBV7-2
CDR3aa: CASSPRTASYEQYF
CDR3nt: TGTGCCAGCAGCCCTCGGACAGCCTCCTACGAGCAGTACTTC

abundance: few
d_gene: TRBD1
j_gene: TRBJ2-2
v_gene: TRBV6-1
CDR3aa: CASSEDRGTGELFF
CDR3nt: TGTGCCAGCAGTGAGGACAGGGGCACCGGGGAGCTGTTTTTT

abundance: few
d_gene: TRBD1
j_gene: TRBJ1-6
v_gene: TRBV4-2
CDR3aa: CASSQDPGTGGSPLHF
CDR3nt: TGTGCCAGCAGCCAAGATCCGGGGACAGGGGGATCACCCCTCCACTTT

abundance: -
d_gene: TRBD1
j_gene: TRBJ2-3
v_gene: TRBV7-8
CDR3aa: CASSPGQVSQYF
CDR3nt: TGTGCCAGCAGCCCCGGACAGGTTTCGCAGTATTTT

abundance: many
d_gene: TRBD2
j_gene: TRBJ2-7
v_gene: TRBV6-1
CDR3aa: CASSDYGGGREQYF
CDR3nt: TGTGCCAGCAGTGATTACGGCGGGGGACGCGAGCAGTACTTC

abundance: -
d_gene: -
j_gene: TRBJ2-2
v_gene: TRBV5-6
CDR3aa: CASSLRGSYTGELFF
CDR3nt: TGTGCCAGCAGCTTAAGAGGATCGTACACCGGGGAGCTGTTTTTT

abundance: -
d_gene: TRBD1
j_gene: TRBJ1-6
v_gene: TRBV4-1
CDR3aa: CASSQDGTDNSPLHF
CDR3nt: TGCGCCAGCAGCCAAGACGGGACAGATAATTCACCCCTCCACTTT

abundance: once
d_gene: TRBD2
j_gene: TRBJ2-1
v_gene: TRBV5-1
CDR3aa: CASSPGLAGGLSSYNEQFF
CDR3nt: TGCGCCAGCAGCCCCGGACTAGCGGGAGGGCTCAGCTCCTACAATGAGCAGTTCTTC

abundance: once
d_gene: TRBD2
j_gene: TRBJ2-1
v_gene: TRBV9
CDR3aa: CASSGSSGTTGNEQFF
CDR3nt: TGTGCCAGCAGCGGTTCTAGCGGGACTACGGGCAATGAGCAGTTCTTC

abundance: -
d_gene: TRBD2
j_gene: TRBJ2-7
v_gene: TRBV2
CDR3aa: CASRAGTSGRWDYEQYF
CDR3nt: TGTGCCAGCAGAGCCGGGACTAGCGGGAGGTGGGACTACGAGCAGTACTTC

abundance: few
d_gene: -
j_gene: TRBJ2-3
v_gene: TRBV11-3
CDR3aa: CASSLHTDTQYF
CDR3nt: TGTGCCAGCAGCTTACACACAGATACGCAGTATTTT

abundance: -
d_gene: TRBD1
j_gene: TRBJ2-3
v_gene: TRBV7-2
CDR3aa: CASSRDRVTDTQYF
CDR3nt: TGTGCCAGCAGCAGGGACAGGGTCACAGATACGCAGTATTTT

abundance: once
d_gene: TRBD1
j_gene: TRBJ1-5
v_gene: TRBV19
CDR3aa: CASSGTGGNQPQHF
CDR3nt: TGTGCCAGTAGCGGGACAGGGGGCAATCAGCCCCAGCATTTT

abundance: few
d_gene: -
j_gene: TRBJ2-7
v_gene: TRBV3-1/TRBV3-2
CDR3aa: CASSQDRYSYEQYF
CDR3nt: TGTGCCAGCAGCCAAGACAGGTACTCCTACGAGCAGTACTTC

abundance: -
d_gene: TRBD1
j_gene: TRBJ1-6
v_gene: TRBV4-3
CDR3aa: CASSQDQTGPHSPLHF
CDR3nt: TGCGCCAGCAGCCAAGACCAGACAGGGCCGCATTCACCCCTCCACTTT

abundance: once
d_gene: TRBD1
j_gene: TRBJ2-2
v_gene: TRBV28
CDR3aa: CASKTQGANTGELFF
CDR3nt: TGTGCCAGTAAAACACAGGGGGCGAACACCGGGGAGCTGTTTTTT

abundance: once
d_gene: -
j_gene: TRBJ2-7
v_gene: TRBV7-8
CDR3aa: CASSLGLDGEQYF
CDR3nt: TGTGCCAGCAGCCTAGGACTCGACGGGGAGCAGTACTTC

abundance: -
d_gene: TRBD2
j_gene: TRBJ2-1
v_gene: TRBV7-9
CDR3aa: CASSPQLWRERYNEQFF
CDR3nt: TGTGCCAGCAGCCCTCAACTATGGCGGGAGCGTTACAATGAGCAGTTCTTC

abundance: -
d_gene: -
j_gene: TRBJ2-7
v_gene: TRBV6-5
CDR3aa: CASTPRLDSYEQYF
CDR3nt: TGTGCCAGCACCCCGCGCTTGGACAGCTACGAGCAGTACTTC

abundance: -
d_gene: -
j_gene: TRBJ1-1
v_gene: TRBV27
CDR3aa: CASSLSSGALTEAFF
CDR3nt: TGTGCCAGCAGTTTATCGAGTGGGGCACTAACTGAAGCTTTCTTT

abundance: -
d_gene: TRBD1
j_gene: TRBJ1-5
v_gene: TRBV5-6
CDR3aa: CASSSGTGQSSQPQHF
CDR3nt: TGTGCCAGCAGCTCGGGGACAGGGCAGAGTAGTCAGCCCCAGCATTTT

abundance: -
d_gene: -
j_gene: TRBJ1-5
v_gene: TRBV20-1
CDR3aa: CSASNGEGNQPQHF
CDR3nt: TGCAGTGCTAGTAACGGGGAGGGCAATCAGCCCCAGCATTTT

abundance: -
d_gene: -
j_gene: TRBJ2-1
v_gene: TRBV9
CDR3aa: CASSLTGTDNEQFF
CDR3nt: TGTGCCAGCAGCCTCACCGGGACTGACAATGAGCAGTTCTTC

abundance: few
d_gene: -
j_gene: TRBJ1-5
v_gene: TRBV3-1/TRBV3-2
CDR3aa: CASSQDRNQPQHF
CDR3nt: TGTGCCAGCAGCCAAGACAGGAATCAGCCCCAGCATTTT

abundance: -
d_gene: -
j_gene: TRBJ1-4
v_gene: TRBV30
CDR3aa: CAWSGPQTNEKLFF
CDR3nt: TGTGCCTGGAGTGGGCCCCAAACTAATGAAAAACTGTTTTTT

abundance: -
d_gene: -
j_gene: TRBJ2-1
v_gene: TRBV7-2
CDR3aa: CASSLSRGPYNEQFF
CDR3nt: TGTGCCAGCAGCTTGAGCAGGGGCCCCTACAATGAGCAGTTCTTC

abundance: -
d_gene: -
j_gene: TRBJ1-2
v_gene: TRBV7-3
CDR3aa: CASSLNGPDSPYGYTF
CDR3nt: TGTGCCAGCAGCTTAAATGGGCCAGATTCTCCCTATGGCTACACCTTC

abundance: -
d_gene: -
j_gene: TRBJ1-5
v_gene: TRBV28
CDR3aa: CASSLHRSLGNQPQHF
CDR3nt: TGTGCCAGCAGTTTGCACAGGTCCCTAGGCAATCAGCCCCAGCATTTT

abundance: few
d_gene: -
j_gene: TRBJ1-2
v_gene: TRBV3-1/TRBV3-2
CDR3aa: CASSQGGGYYGYTF
CDR3nt: TGTGCCAGCAGCCAAGGCGGGGGCTACTATGGCTACACCTTC

abundance: -
d_gene: TRBD1
j_gene: TRBJ1-1
v_gene: TRBV7-8
CDR3aa: CASSPQGIVTEAFF
CDR3nt: TGTGCCAGCAGCCCACAGGGGATTGTGACTGAAGCTTTCTTT

abundance: few
d_gene: -
j_gene: TRBJ1-2
v_gene: TRBV5-8
CDR3aa: CASSKRGYDYGYTF
CDR3nt: TGTGCCAGCAGTAAGAGGGGGTATGACTATGGCTACACCTTC

abundance: -
d_gene: TRBD1
j_gene: TRBJ1-1
v_gene: TRBV29-1
CDR3aa: CSVGTGDTEAFF
CDR3nt: TGCAGCGTGGGGACAGGGGACACTGAAGCTTTCTTT

abundance: -
d_gene: TRBD1
j_gene: TRBJ1-5
v_gene: TRBV4-1
CDR3aa: CASSGTDRGNQPQHF
CDR3nt: TGCGCCAGCAGCGGGACAGACCGGGGCAATCAGCCCCAGCATTTT